Listed below are T cell receptor beta chains from one sample, sequenced in a study of blood T cell repertoires in COVID-19. The assay was immunoSEQ multiplex PCR, and TCRdb's table has in-frame clones only and misses some. The profile shows roughly 250,000 clones, approximately 80% of them singletons. The sample consisted of peripheral blood. The receptor source for this set is an elderly woman with acute or convalescent COVID-19. Both conserved end residues are part of each CDR3. A D gene is named only where the DNA matches it firmly. Size is omitted from some rows. Given values are once, few, many or a class for expanded clones.

>TRBJ2-5|.|TRBV5-4|TRBD2
CASSTGGSGGQETQYF
TGTGCCAGCAGCACAGGTGGTAGCGGGGGACAAGAGACCCAGTACTTC
>TRBJ2-1|.|TRBV27|TRBD1
CASSRTGEGPYNEQFF
TGTGCCAGCAGCAGGACAGGGGAAGGCCCCTACAATGAGCAGTTCTTC
>TRBJ1-1|few|TRBV2|.
CASRWGGGTEAFF
TGTGCCAGCAGATGGGGAGGGGGCACTGAAGCTTTCTTT
>TRBJ2-7|.|TRBV5-4|TRBD2
CASSSLTSGRNSWSYEQYF
TGTGCCAGCAGCTCGCTGACTAGCGGGAGGAACTCGTGGTCCTACGAGCAGTACTTC
>TRBJ1-1|.|TRBV11-3|.
CASSSSTEAFF
TGTGCCAGCAGCTCCAGCACTGAAGCTTTCTTT
>TRBJ2-5|.|TRBV4-2|.
CASSQEAQGETQYF
TGTGCCAGCAGCCAAGAGGCGCAGGGCGAGACCCAGTACTTC
>TRBJ1-5|.|TRBV29-1|.
CSVEDPSTPRSQHF
TGCAGCGTTGAAGACCCGAGCACCCCCCGGTCCCAGCATTTT
>TRBJ1-5|.|TRBV5-1|.
CASSGEGGQPQHF
TGCGCCAGCAGCGGAGAGGGTGGTCAGCCCCAGCATTTT
>TRBJ2-7|.|TRBV5-4|.
CASSSAHRDQSRQYF
TGTGCCAGCAGCTCCGCCCACAGGGATCAGTCGCGGCAGTACTTC
>TRBJ1-1|.|TRBV6-2/TRBV6-3|.
CASSRIDSEAFF
TGTGCCAGCAGCCGGATCGACAGCGAAGCTTTCTTT
>TRBJ2-1|.|TRBV19|.
CASSISAPGFSYNEQFF
TGTGCCAGTAGTATATCAGCTCCGGGTTTCTCCTACAATGAGCAGTTCTTC
>TRBJ2-2|.|TRBV11-2|TRBD2
CASSWGTTGGELFF
TGTGCCAGCAGCTGGGGGACTACGGGCGGGGAGCTGTTTTTT
>TRBJ2-1|.|TRBV4-1|TRBD1
CASSQDGGRGFNEQFF
TGCGCCAGCAGCCAAGACGGTGGCAGGGGGTTCAATGAGCAGTTCTTC
>TRBJ2-3|few|TRBV7-6|TRBD1
CASSRDSKLPDTQYF
TGTGCCAGCAGCCGGGACAGTAAGCTCCCAGATACGCAGTATTTT
>TRBJ2-7|.|TRBV7-2|TRBD1
CASNFDRAGVYEQYF
TGTGCCAGCAACTTCGACAGGGCAGGGGTCTACGAGCAGTACTTC
>TRBJ2-7|.|TRBV15|.
CATSRSTIAEQYF
TGTGCCACCAGCAGATCAACGATAGCGGAGCAGTACTTC
>TRBJ2-7|.|TRBV29-1|TRBD2
CSVKTSGMYEQYF
TGCAGCGTTAAGACTAGCGGGATGTACGAGCAGTACTTC
>TRBJ2-7|.|TRBV4-3|TRBD2
CASSQDPAGAYEQYF
TGCGCCAGCAGCCAAGATCCAGCGGGGGCCTACGAGCAGTACTTC
>TRBJ1-1|few|TRBV2|TRBD1
CASSEGRGRFGTEAFF
TGTGCCAGCAGTGAAGGGAGGGGGCGGTTTGGAACTGAAGCTTTCTTT
>TRBJ1-1|.|TRBV12-1|.
CASSPRDSPMNTEAFF
TGTGCCAGCAGTCCCCGGGACAGCCCTATGAACACTGAAGCTTTCTTT
>TRBJ2-5|.|TRBV5-1|TRBD1
CASYPGGGQETQYF
TGCGCCAGCTACCCAGGGGGCGGGCAAGAGACCCAGTACTTC
>TRBJ1-4|.|TRBV3-1/TRBV3-2|.
CASSPYSGLSNEKLFF
TGTGCCAGCAGCCCGTATTCGGGGTTATCTAATGAAAAACTGTTTTTT
>TRBJ1-5|.|TRBV2|TRBD1
CASLRDRGLNPQHF
TGTGCCAGCTTACGAGACAGGGGATTGAATCCCCAGCATTTT
>TRBJ2-3|.|TRBV24-1|TRBD1
CATPPGTEKASTDTQYF
TGTGCCACCCCCCCCGGGACAGAGAAGGCTAGCACAGATACGCAGTATTTT
>TRBJ2-4|.|TRBV2|.
CASRDPGAPSAKNIQYF
TGTGCCAGCCGGGACCCAGGGGCGCCTTCAGCCAAAAACATTCAGTACTTC
>TRBJ1-2|many|TRBV11-2|.
CASSPQTNYGYTF
TGTGCCAGCAGCCCCCAGACTAACTATGGCTACACCTTC
>TRBJ2-1|once|TRBV5-1|TRBD2
CASSLSGRAVDEQFF
TGCGCCAGCAGCTTAAGCGGGAGGGCCGTTGATGAGCAGTTCTTC
>TRBJ2-1|.|TRBV11-2|.
CASSPPLINNEQFF
TGTGCCAGCAGCCCCCCCCTAATCAACAATGAGCAGTTCTTC
>TRBJ2-5|.|TRBV11-2|.
CASGPGTRKTQYF
TGTGCCAGCGGTCCCGGGACTCGGAAGACCCAGTACTTC
>TRBJ2-3|.|TRBV14|.
CASRQTATDTQYF
TGTGCCAGCAGGCAGACAGCCACAGATACGCAGTATTTT
>TRBJ2-1|.|TRBV5-1|TRBD2
CASRIAGGFEQFF
TGCGCCAGCAGAATAGCGGGAGGCTTTGAGCAGTTCTTC
>TRBJ1-5|.|TRBV7-2|.
CASSDTRDQPQHF
TGTGCCAGCAGCGACACCAGGGATCAGCCCCAGCATTTT
>TRBJ1-4|.|TRBV5-4|.
CASSGPNEKLFF
TGTGCCAGCAGCGGGCCGAATGAAAAACTGTTTTTT
>TRBJ2-1|.|TRBV9|TRBD1
CASSVDGQGYEQFF
TGTGCCAGCAGCGTAGACGGACAGGGTTATGAGCAGTTCTTC
>TRBJ2-7|.|TRBV6-1|TRBD2
CASSDGTSGGYEQYF
TGTGCCAGCAGTGATGGGACTAGCGGGGGATACGAGCAGTACTTC
>TRBJ2-7|.|TRBV28|TRBD1
CASSLRPGTGTYEQYF
TGTGCCAGCAGTCTTAGGCCCGGGACAGGGACCTACGAGCAGTACTTC
>TRBJ2-1|.|TRBV7-3|TRBD2
CASSFSGTSGNNEQFF
TGTGCCAGCAGCTTCAGTGGGACTAGCGGGAACAATGAGCAGTTCTTC
>TRBJ2-7|.|TRBV28|.
CASGLAGFEQYF
TGTGCCAGCGGCCTGGCGGGGTTCGAGCAGTACTTC
>TRBJ2-7|.|TRBV18|TRBD2
CASSPRTSGGQGEQYF
TGTGCCAGCTCACCAAGGACTAGCGGGGGCCAAGGAGAGCAGTACTTC
>TRBJ1-2|.|TRBV5-5|.
CASSLTQLGYTF
TGTGCCAGCAGCCTCACCCAACTTGGCTACACCTTC
>TRBJ1-4|once|TRBV28|.
CASSTKQGSGEKLFF
TGTGCCAGCAGCACCAAACAGGGTAGTGGAGAAAAACTGTTTTTT
>TRBJ2-5|.|TRBV7-8|.
CASSLGGLGGETQYF
TGTGCCAGCAGCTTAGGGGGATTAGGGGGAGAGACCCAGTACTTC
>TRBJ1-2|once|TRBV15|.
CATSGQTEIYGYTF
TGTGCCACCAGCGGCCAGACTGAAATCTATGGCTACACCTTC
>TRBJ2-5|.|TRBV7-9|TRBD2
CASSLGTSGETQYF
TGTGCCAGCAGCTTAGGGACTAGCGGGGAGACCCAGTACTTC
>TRBJ2-7|.|TRBV10-3|TRBD1
CAITGQGKSEQYF
TGTGCCATCACGGGACAGGGTAAGAGCGAGCAGTACTTC
>TRBJ2-6|.|TRBV5-6|.
CASSLGPGTLLGANVLTF
TGTGCCAGCAGCCTGGGGCCAGGGACTTTGTTGGGGGCCAACGTCCTGACTTTC
>TRBJ1-1|.|TRBV11-1|.
CASSPGQWNTEAFF
TGTGCCAGCAGCCCCGGACAATGGAACACTGAAGCTTTCTTT
>TRBJ1-5|.|TRBV14|.
CASSQDPSRFNQPQHF
TGTGCCAGCAGCCAAGATCCGAGCCGGTTCAATCAGCCCCAGCATTTT
>TRBJ1-2|many|TRBV5-1|.
CASSLMWAGDDYGYTF
TGCGCCAGCAGCTTGATGTGGGCAGGGGACGACTATGGCTACACCTTC
>TRBJ2-1|.|TRBV7-2|TRBD2
CASSPPGTRSGNEQFF
TGTGCCAGCAGCCCTCCGGGGACTAGAAGCGGGAATGAGCAGTTCTTC
>TRBJ2-2|.|TRBV30|TRBD2
CAWTSGSVGELFF
TGTGCCTGGACTAGCGGGAGCGTCGGGGAGCTGTTTTTT
>TRBJ1-1|.|TRBV7-2|TRBD1
CASSSGTANTEAFF
TGTGCCAGCAGCTCCGGGACAGCGAACACTGAAGCTTTCTTT
>TRBJ2-1|.|TRBV5-1|TRBD2
CASSLSLAGGNGEQFF
TGCGCCAGCAGCTTGAGTCTAGCGGGGGGGAATGGTGAGCAGTTCTTC
>TRBJ2-3|.|TRBV5-1|TRBD1
CASSLRGTGGSTDTQYF
TGCGCCAGCAGCCTGAGGGGGACAGGGGGTTCCACAGATACGCAGTATTTT
>TRBJ2-7|.|TRBV11-2|TRBD1
CASSRDRELYEQYF
TGTGCCAGCAGCCGGGACAGAGAACTCTACGAGCAGTACTTC
>TRBJ2-1|.|TRBV6-2/TRBV6-3|TRBD2
CASSSHRLAGLNNEQFF
TGTGCCAGCAGTTCACACAGACTAGCGGGCTTGAACAATGAGCAGTTCTTC
>TRBJ2-3|.|TRBV5-4|TRBD2
CASNFQGLALTDTQYF
TGTGCCAGCAACTTCCAGGGACTAGCCCTCACAGATACGCAGTATTTT